Listed below are T cell receptor beta chains from one sample, sequenced in a study of shared clonotypes between healthy human individuals. Assay: immunoSEQ multiplex PCR; the TCRdb copy retains only in-frame clones and omits some. This table has about 330,000 clones, around 72% appearing once. The sample was memory CD4+ T cells sorted from blood. The origin of the receptors is a young man in good health. CDR3s leave out the opening cysteine and the closing phenylalanine or tryptophan.

V | length | CDR3
TRBV6-5 | 13 | ASSYRGTNTDTQY
TRBV7-8 | 12 | ASSTQLGLDEQF
TRBV7-2 | 13 | ASSAAGALLGEQY
TRBV7-8 | 14 | ASSSGRGGARETQY
TRBV28 | 12 | AISLTGAVQPQH
TRBV7-6 | 14 | ASSLEGASNYNEQF
TRBV10-1 | 13 | ASSESGGLQETQY
TRBV7-2 | 13 | ASRPGLSGTGELF
TRBV19 | 13 | ASSPLRTKSNEQF
TRBV5-1 | 14 | ASSRAGTGGYNEQF
TRBV18 | 10 | ASSREDYGYT
TRBV11-2 | 14 | ASSLVRLKQGNEQF
TRBV5-4 | 14 | ASSLEAGGPFGEQY
TRBV7-9 | 13 | ASSQGIRANEKLF
TRBV6-1 | 12 | ASRVGRSNQPQH
TRBV25-1 | 14 | ASSDPRGPGGETQY
TRBV7-2 | 12 | ASSPDRGRSVLF
TRBV5-1 | 17 | ASSRTWEGGMWGTDTQY
TRBV5-1 | 13 | ASSGRDRGQETQY
TRBV28 | 12 | ASSSGTGNQPQH
TRBV2 | 12 | ASSDRDIAPEAF
TRBV6-1 | 16 | ASSAQRHGLTSTDTQY
TRBV5-1 | 14 | ASSSGVVDRGEAQY
TRBV18 | 12 | ASSPGTDFNEQF
TRBV6-6 | 10 | ASSYHSYEQY
TRBV6-1 | 12 | ASSLTSVQETQY
TRBV5-1 | 11 | ASSLRVDYGYT
TRBV4-3 | 12 | ASSQDVGPDTQY
TRBV6-1 | 13 | ASSDGTGDNYEQY
TRBV11-2 | 13 | ASSLYGSDTGELF
TRBV28 | 12 | ASSSSRDGDEQY
TRBV2 | 11 | ASSEDGPYEQY
TRBV2 | 12 | ASRAGVSGNTIY
TRBV19 | 15 | ASMAPQGRARAGELF
TRBV29-1 | 12 | SVEVSQGVGEQY
TRBV5-8 | 13 | ASSRDGVGNQPQH
TRBV27 | 12 | ASRSLYSNQPQH
TRBV28 | 9 | ASSLWDTIY
TRBV7-2 | 12 | ASSLVAGGGELF
TRBV7-2 | 13 | ASSLYARGSYEQY
TRBV2 | 12 | ASSPPGHQETQY